These 14 T cell receptor beta chains share one sample of origin, sequenced in a study of blood T cell repertoires in COVID-19. The data were produced by immunoSEQ multiplex PCR, yet TCRdb's version contains in-frame clones alone and is incomplete. Here the sample spans over 95,000 clones, approximately 84% being singletons. The specimen was peripheral blood. The receptors were gathered from a woman aged 40 to 49 with acute or convalescent COVID-19.

V and J are TRBV2 and TRBJ2-2; 7 bases are a match to TRBD2. Unmatched junction bases numbered 1, after V lost 6 bases and J lost 0 bases. The CDR3 runs to 14 residues. Germline V gene data show CDR1 as SNHLY and CDR2 as FYNNEI. CDR3 in DNA: TGTGCCAGCAGCGGGAGGCCGAACACCGGGGAGCTGTTTTTT. This translates into CASSGRPNTGELFF.

This rearrangement joins TRBV2 to TRBJ1-1; D remains unclear. The V and J ends lost 6 bases and 0 bases respectively, with 8 bases between them. Germline V lookup: CDR1 SNHLY, CDR2 FYNNEI. The CDR3 sequence is 13 residues long. The CDR3: CASRNFMNTEAFF. DNA for the CDR3: TGTGCCAGCAGAAATTTCATGAACACTGAAGCTTTCTTT.

The gene calls are TRBV7-8 and TRBJ1-3; no reliable D call. V lost 1 base to trimming and J lost 0 bases, with 10 bases between them. The V gene's germline CDR1 is SGHVS and CDR2 FQNEAQ. This CDR3 region has 16 residues. The CDR3 spells CASSLVVRSSGNTIYF. CDR3 bases: TGTGCCAGCAGCTTAGTGGTCCGGAGCTCTGGAAACACCATATATTTT.

The chain carries TRBV2 and TRBJ2-7; 7 nucleotides match TRBD2. The CDR3 covers 14 residues. V dropped 4 bases and J dropped 4; count of bases not matched to a gene: 7. Germline V gene data show CDR1 as SNHLY and CDR2 as FYNNEI. The CDR3 region has the DNA TGTGCCAGCAGTGTGGGTCGCGGGGGTTACGAGCAGTACTTC. Encoded protein: CASSVGRGGYEQYF.

The rearrangement joins TRBV2 to TRBJ1-5; D is perhaps TRBD1 (6 bases). Germline CDR1 reads SNHLY; CDR2 reads FYNNEI. V shed 8 bases and J shed 5 bases, with 13 bases lying between them. The CDR3 has 13 amino acids. The CDR3 nucleotides are TGTGCCAGCCTACGACAGGCTTATCAGCCCCAGCATTTT. Translation: CASLRQAYQPQHF. The full variable domain, its missing parts supplied by reference TRBV2 and TRBJ1-5, is EPEVTQTPSHQVTQMGQEVILRCVPISNHLYFYWYRQILGQKVEFLVSFYNNEISEKSEIFDDQFSVERPDGSNFTLKIRSTKLEDSAMYFCASLRQAYQPQHFGDGTRLSIL.

The gene calls are TRBV11-2 and TRBJ1-3; D perhaps matches TRBD1 (6 bases). The V and J ends lost 6 bases and 0 bases respectively, with 12 bases between them. Germline CDR1 is SGHAT and CDR2 is FQNNGV. This CDR3 comprises 15 residues. The CDR3 here is CASRRTDSSGNTIYF. DNA for the CDR3: TGTGCCAGCAGACGGACAGACTCCTCTGGAAACACCATATATTTT.

The rearrangement links TRBV3-1 (or the pseudogene TRBV3-2) to TRBJ1-1, with TRBD1 matching over 8 bases. V trimming: 4 bases; J trimming: 2 bases; junction bases outside the gene matches: 9. The germline gives CDR1 LGHDT, CDR2 YNNKEL (reference sequence). The CDR3 spans 16 residues. As DNA, the CDR3 is TGTGCCAGCAGCCGGAACCCAGGGGGCCCCAACACTGAAGCTTTCTTT. It specifies CASSRNPGGPNTEAFF.

This clone was recorded only once. CDR3 bases: TGTGCCAGCAGCCAAGAAGGACTAGCGGGGGGCGTACCCGAGCGGTCCCACGAGCAGTACTTC. It yields the protein CASSQEGLAGGVPERSHEQYF. The V call is TRBV3-1 (or the pseudogene TRBV3-2), the J call TRBJ2-7, with TRBD2 identical over 14 bases. J lost 5 bases, V lost 0 bases, and 18 bases had no gene match. The CDR3 has 21 amino acids. Germline V CDR1 and CDR2: LGHDT, YNNKEL (reference sequence).

J is TRBJ2-3 and V is TRBV4-2; D is perhaps TRBD2 (5 bases). The V gene lost 4 bases and the J gene lost 1 base, with 15 bases spanning the gap. The CDR3 spans 16 residues. Germline V gene lookup returns CDR1 LGHNA and CDR2 YNFKEQ. The CDR3 spells CASSPASGFGTDTQYF. The CDR3 nucleotides are TGTGCCAGCAGCCCGGCGAGCGGATTCGGCACAGATACGCAGTATTTT.

In this sample, this clone turned up once. The rearrangement uses TRBV18 and TRBJ1-1; possibly TRBD1 for D (6 bases). Per the germline V gene, CDR1 is KGHSH and CDR2 is LQKENI. CDR3 length equals 14 residues. Between the trimmed V and J ends, which lost 3 bases and 8 bases, there was a span of 16 bases. CDR3 loop: CASSPNQGSGEAFF. CDR3 DNA sequence: TGTGCCAGCTCACCTAATCAGGGGAGCGGAGAAGCTTTCTTT.

This chain uses TRBV6-5 with TRBJ1-1; no reliable D call. The V and J ends lost 8 bases and 0 bases respectively, with 16 bases between them. Germline V gene data show CDR1 as MNHEY and CDR2 as SVGAGI. This CDR3 comprises 15 residues. For the CDR3, the DNA is TGTGCCAGCGCAAGATCATGGGCGATGAACACTGAAGCTTTCTTT. The encoded protein is CASARSWAMNTEAFF.

The chain joins TRBV7-9 to TRBJ1-6, with TRBD1 matching over 8 bases. Germline V gene data show CDR1 as SEHNR and CDR2 as FQNEAQ (reference sequence). The CDR3 spans 13 residues. The trim removed 4 bases at V and 10 bases at J, leaving 3 bases unmatched. CDR3 coding DNA: TGTGCCAGCAGCTCGACAGGGGAATCACCCCTCCACTTT. This codes for CASSSTGESPLHF.

The J gene is TRBJ2-2, the V gene TRBV18; TRBD1 might be the D (8 bases). The CDR3 spans 15 residues. Germline CDR1 KGHSH, CDR2 LQKENI. V was cut by 6 bases and J by 5 bases, with 16 bases left in between. The CDR3 loop is CASSSGQGGTGELFF. The CDR3 DNA follows: TGTGCCAGCTCGTCCGGACAGGGAGGGACCGGGGAGCTGTTTTTT.

This clone was detected only once. V is TRBV5-1 and J is TRBJ1-4; D not resolved. This CDR3 contains 13 residues. V was trimmed by 7 bases and J by 4 bases, leaving 11 bases between them. From germline, CDR1 is SGHRS and CDR2 YFSETQ. The CDR3 sequence: CASQQDGNEKLFF. The CDR3 DNA reads as TGCGCCAGCCAGCAGGATGGTAATGAAAAACTGTTTTTT.